Included here is one T cell receptor (beta chain) sequence, with context. What it binds is unknown. TCR beta CDR3 regions were amplified from RNA transcripts. HTBI primers drove first-round RT-PCR of the TCR CDR3. TCRdb recomputed calls from the multiplex PCR reads with MiXCR, one row per CDR3 protein. The table has 300,000 to 400,000 distinct CDR3 sequences, roughly a fifth seen once. This sample is drawn from a study of T cells in Graves' hyperthyroidism and ophthalmopathy. General study findings and limits: Blood held most thyroid clonotypes expanded above 0.001 frequency.

The sample consisted of blood. This sequence originates from a woman between 45 and 65 years old with Graves' hyperthyroidism.

CDR3 amino acids: CASSGYNSDRACSGNTIYF. As DNA, the CDR3 is TGTGCCAGCAGTGGATACAATTCGGACAGGGCCTGCTCTGGAAACACCATATATTTT. The J gene is TRBJ1-3, the V gene TRBV12-3 or TRBV12-4; 8 bases are a match to TRBD1. Losses at the gene ends were 5 bases for V and 0 bases for J; bases not matched to a gene: 15. The CDR3 runs 19 residues.